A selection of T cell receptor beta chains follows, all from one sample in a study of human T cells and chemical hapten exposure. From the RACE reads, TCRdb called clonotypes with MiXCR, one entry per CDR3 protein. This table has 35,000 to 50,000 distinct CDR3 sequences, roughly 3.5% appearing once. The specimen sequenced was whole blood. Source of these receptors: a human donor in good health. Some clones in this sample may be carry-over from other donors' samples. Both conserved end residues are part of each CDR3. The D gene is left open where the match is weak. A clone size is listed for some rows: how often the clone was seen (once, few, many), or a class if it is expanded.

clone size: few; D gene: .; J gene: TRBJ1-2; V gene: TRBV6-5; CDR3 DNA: TGTGCCAGCAGTTACTCGATGGGCCGACCTTATGGCTACACCTTC; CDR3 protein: CASSYSMGRPYGYTF
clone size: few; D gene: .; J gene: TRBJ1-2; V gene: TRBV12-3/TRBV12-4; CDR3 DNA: TGTGCCAGCAGTTTGACAGCCTTTTATGGCTACACCTTC; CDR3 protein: CASSLTAFYGYTF
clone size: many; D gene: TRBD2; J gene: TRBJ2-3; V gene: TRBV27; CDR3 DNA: TGTGCCAGCAGTTTATTTAGCGGGAGCACAGATACGCAGTATTTT; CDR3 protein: CASSLFSGSTDTQYF
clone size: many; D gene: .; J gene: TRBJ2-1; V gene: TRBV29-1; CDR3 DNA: TGCAGCGCCCCAGGCGGAAGCTCCTACAATGAGCAGTTCTTC; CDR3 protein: CSAPGGSSYNEQFF
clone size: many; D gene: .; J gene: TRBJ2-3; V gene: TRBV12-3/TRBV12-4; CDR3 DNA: TGTGCCAGCAGTTTACTAGCGAGCACAGATACGCAGTATTTT; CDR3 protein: CASSLLASTDTQYF
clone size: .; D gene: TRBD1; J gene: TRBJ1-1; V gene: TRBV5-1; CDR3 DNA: TGCGCCAGCAGCTTGAGGACAGGGCAAAACACTGAAGCTTTCTTT; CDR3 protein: CASSLRTGQNTEAFF
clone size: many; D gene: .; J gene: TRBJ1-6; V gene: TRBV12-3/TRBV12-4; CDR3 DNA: TGTGCCAGCAGTTTCGATCGTATGACTTCACCCCTCCACTTT; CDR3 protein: CASSFDRMTSPLHF
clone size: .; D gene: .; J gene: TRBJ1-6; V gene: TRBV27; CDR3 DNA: TGTGCCAGCAGTTTTCGGGGGAGTAATTCACCCCTCCACTTT; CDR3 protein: CASSFRGSNSPLHF
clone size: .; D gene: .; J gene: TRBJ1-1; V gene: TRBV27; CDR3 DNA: TGTGCCAGCAGTTTATCGAAAACTGGCCAAACTGAAGCTTTCTTT; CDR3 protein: CASSLSKTGQTEAFF
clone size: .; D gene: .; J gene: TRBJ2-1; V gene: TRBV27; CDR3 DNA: TGTGCCAGCAGTTTTGGTGGGGTCAGGCAGGATGAGCAGTTCTTC; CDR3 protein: CASSFGGVRQDEQFF
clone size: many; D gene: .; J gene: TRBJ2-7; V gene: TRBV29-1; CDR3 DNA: TGCAGCGTTGAAGATCGCGGGACCCCAAGCTACGAGCAGTACTTC; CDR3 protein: CSVEDRGTPSYEQYF
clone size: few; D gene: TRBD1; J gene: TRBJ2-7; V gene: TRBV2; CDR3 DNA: TGTGCCAGCAGTCGTCGTCCGCGACAGGGGGCAGGGCAGTACTTC; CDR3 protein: CASSRRPRQGAGQYF
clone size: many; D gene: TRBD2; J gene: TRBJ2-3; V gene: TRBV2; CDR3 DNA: TGTGCCAGCACCCTCGGCGGACTAGCGGTAACAGATACGCAGTATTTT; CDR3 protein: CASTLGGLAVTDTQYF
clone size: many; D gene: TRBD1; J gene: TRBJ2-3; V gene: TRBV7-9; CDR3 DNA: TGTGCCAGCAGCTTAGCGGGACAGGGGGCGTCAGATACGCAGTATTTT; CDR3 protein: CASSLAGQGASDTQYF
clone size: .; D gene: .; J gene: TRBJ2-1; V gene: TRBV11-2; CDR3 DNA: TGTGCCAGCAGCCTTAGGCGGTCTAGCGCGCCCCACAATGAGCAGTTCTTC; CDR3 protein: CASSLRRSSAPHNEQFF
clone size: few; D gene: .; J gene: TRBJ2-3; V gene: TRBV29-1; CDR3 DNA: TGCAGCGTTTACTCCAGGGTGGGCACAGATACGCAGTATTTT; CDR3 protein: CSVYSRVGTDTQYF
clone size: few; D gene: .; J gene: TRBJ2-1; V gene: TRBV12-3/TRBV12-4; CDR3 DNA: TGTGCCAGCAGTTTGTCCGGGGGCATCGATGAGCAGTTCTTC; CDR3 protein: CASSLSGGIDEQFF
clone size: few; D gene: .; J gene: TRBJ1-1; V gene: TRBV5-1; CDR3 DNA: TGCGCCAGCAGCCCCGCCCTAACAGGGACGGACACTGAAGCTTTCTTT; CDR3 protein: CASSPALTGTDTEAFF
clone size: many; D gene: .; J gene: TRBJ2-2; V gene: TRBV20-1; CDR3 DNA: TGCAGTGCTTTCGGACTAACGAACACCGGGGAGCTGTTTTTT; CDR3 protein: CSAFGLTNTGELFF
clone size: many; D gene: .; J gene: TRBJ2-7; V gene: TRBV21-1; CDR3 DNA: TGTGCCAGCAGCAGACATGCTCACAGGGGTTCCTACGAGCAGTACTTC; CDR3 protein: CASSRHAHRGSYEQYF
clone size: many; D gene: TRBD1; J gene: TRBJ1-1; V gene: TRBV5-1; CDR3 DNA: TGCGCCAGCAGCTTTCTAACCAGGGGGCGGAACACTGAAGCTTTCTTT; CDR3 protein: CASSFLTRGRNTEAFF
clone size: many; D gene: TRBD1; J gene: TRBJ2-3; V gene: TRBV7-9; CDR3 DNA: TGTGCCAGCAGCGACAGGACAGGGTACACAGATACGCAGTATTTT; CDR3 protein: CASSDRTGYTDTQYF
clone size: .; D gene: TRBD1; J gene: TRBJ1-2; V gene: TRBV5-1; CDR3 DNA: TGCGCCAGCACAACAGGGGGCGATGGCTATGGCTACACCTTC; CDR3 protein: CASTTGGDGYGYTF
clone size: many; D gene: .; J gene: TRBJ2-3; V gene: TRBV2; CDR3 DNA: TGTGCCAGCAAAAAAAGCGACATTTCTAGCACAGATACGCAGTATTTT; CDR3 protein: CASKKSDISSTDTQYF
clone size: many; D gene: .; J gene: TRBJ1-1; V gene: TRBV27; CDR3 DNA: TGTGCCAGCAGTGGGGGGCAGGGCCGGGGTGCTTTCTTT; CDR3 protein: CASSGGQGRGAFF
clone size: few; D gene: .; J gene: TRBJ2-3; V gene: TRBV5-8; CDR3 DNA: TGTGCCAGCAGCTTGAGGGCATCCTCTAGCACAGATACGCAGTATTTT; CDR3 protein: CASSLRASSSTDTQYF
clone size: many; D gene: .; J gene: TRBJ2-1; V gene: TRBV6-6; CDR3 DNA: TGTGCCAGCAGCCCTGCTGGGCAGATCTACAATGAGCAGTTCTTC; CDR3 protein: CASSPAGQIYNEQFF
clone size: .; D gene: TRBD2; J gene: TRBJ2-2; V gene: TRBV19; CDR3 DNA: TGTGCCAGTAGTATCGCCCTACTAGCGGGAGGATCAAACACCGGGGAGCTGTTTTTT; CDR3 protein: CASSIALLAGGSNTGELFF
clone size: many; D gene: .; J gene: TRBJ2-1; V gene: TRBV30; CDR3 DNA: TGTGCCTGGAGTGTATCCCCCGAGCAGTTCTTC; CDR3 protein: CAWSVSPEQFF
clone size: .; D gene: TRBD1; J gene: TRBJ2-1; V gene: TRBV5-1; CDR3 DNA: TGCGCCAGCAGCTTAGGGACAGGGGGATACAATGAGCAGTTCTTC; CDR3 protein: CASSLGTGGYNEQFF
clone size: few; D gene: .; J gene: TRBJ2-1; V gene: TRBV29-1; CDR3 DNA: TGCAGCGTTGGGGACAATGAGCAGTTCTTC; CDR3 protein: CSVGDNEQFF
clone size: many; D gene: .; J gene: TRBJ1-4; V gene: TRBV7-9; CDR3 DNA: TGTGCCAGCAGCTTCAGCCAGGGCGGTGAAAAACTGTTTTTT; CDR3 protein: CASSFSQGGEKLFF
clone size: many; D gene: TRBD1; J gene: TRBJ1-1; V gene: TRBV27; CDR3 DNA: TGTGCCAGCAGTTTAGCGGGACAGGGCAAAGCTTTCTTT; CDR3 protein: CASSLAGQGKAFF
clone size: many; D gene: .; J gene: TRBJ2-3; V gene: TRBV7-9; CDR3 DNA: TGTGCCAGCAGCCTAATGCACACAGATACGCAGTATTTT; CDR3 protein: CASSLMHTDTQYF
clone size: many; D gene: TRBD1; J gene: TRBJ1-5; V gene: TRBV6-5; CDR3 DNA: TGTGCCAGCAGTCCGGGGACAGGGGGCTATCAGCCCCAGCATTTT; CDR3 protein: CASSPGTGGYQPQHF